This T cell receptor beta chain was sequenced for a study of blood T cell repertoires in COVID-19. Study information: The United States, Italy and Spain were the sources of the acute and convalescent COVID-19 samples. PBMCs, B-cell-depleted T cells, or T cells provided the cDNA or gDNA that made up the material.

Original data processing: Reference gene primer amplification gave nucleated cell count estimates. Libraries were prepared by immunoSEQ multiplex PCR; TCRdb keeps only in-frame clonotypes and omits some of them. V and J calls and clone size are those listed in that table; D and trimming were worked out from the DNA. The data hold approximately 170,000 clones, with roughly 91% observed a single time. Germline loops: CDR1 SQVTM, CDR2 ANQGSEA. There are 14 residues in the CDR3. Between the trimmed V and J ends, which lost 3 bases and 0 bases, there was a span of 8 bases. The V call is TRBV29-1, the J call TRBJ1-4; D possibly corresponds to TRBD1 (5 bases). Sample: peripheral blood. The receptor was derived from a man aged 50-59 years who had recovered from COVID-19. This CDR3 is CSVDRVSTNEKLFF. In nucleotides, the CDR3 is TGCAGCGTTGACAGGGTTTCAACTAATGAAAAACTGTTTTTT.